A selection of T cell receptor beta chains follows, all from one sample in a study of response to subunit inactivated influenza vaccine. TCRdb used MiXCR to reprocess the RT-PCR reads, holding one entry per CDR3 protein. Among roughly 620,000 distinct CDR3 sequences listed, approximately 10% were seen once. The same specimen was also included in a second study, on T cells expressing NK-cell markers.

The specimen comprised PBMCs from blood, sampled on the day of vaccination. Receptor source: a man aged 50 or older who received an inactivated influenza vaccine. The CDR3 runs from the conserved cysteine through the conserved F or W. D genes are given only for firm matches. The size of a clone is reported for some rows only, either as once, few or many, or as a class for expanded clones.

j_call: TRBJ2-5; v_call: TRBV5-1; d_call: NA; clone_size: few; cdr3_aa: CASRPGTTQETQYF; cdr3_nt: TGCGCCAGCAGGCCCGGGACAACCCAAGAGACCCAGTACTTC
j_call: TRBJ2-6; v_call: TRBV6-2/TRBV6-3; d_call: NA; clone_size: few; cdr3_aa: CASSYPLGGGSGANVLTF; cdr3_nt: TGTGCCAGCAGTTACCCCTTAGGGGGGGGCTCTGGGGCCAACGTCCTGACTTTC
j_call: TRBJ2-3; v_call: TRBV25-1; d_call: NA; clone_size: few; cdr3_aa: CASSESPLSDTQYF; cdr3_nt: TGTGCCAGCAGTGAATCCCCCTTAAGTGATACGCAGTATTTT
j_call: TRBJ2-1; v_call: TRBV5-8; d_call: NA; clone_size: few; cdr3_aa: CASSKKSSYNEQFF; cdr3_nt: TGTGCCAGCAGCAAAAAAAGCTCCTACAATGAGCAGTTCTTC
j_call: TRBJ1-5; v_call: TRBV20-1; d_call: NA; clone_size: few; cdr3_aa: CSARAVQLNQPQHF; cdr3_nt: TGCAGTGCTAGAGCCGTCCAACTCAATCAGCCCCAGCATTTT
j_call: TRBJ1-1; v_call: TRBV20-1; d_call: NA; clone_size: NA; cdr3_aa: CSARDLRIYTGKNTEAFF; cdr3_nt: TGCAGTGCTAGAGATTTAAGAATATACACAGGGAAGAACACTGAAGCTTTCTTT
j_call: TRBJ1-5; v_call: TRBV6-1; d_call: NA; clone_size: many; cdr3_aa: CASSQGYSNQPQHF; cdr3_nt: TGTGCCAGCAGCCAAGGTTATAGCAATCAGCCCCAGCATTTT
j_call: TRBJ1-4; v_call: TRBV3-1; d_call: TRBD1; clone_size: few; cdr3_aa: CASSQRQGSFEKLFF; cdr3_nt: TGTGCCAGCAGCCAAAGACAGGGTTCTTTTGAAAAACTGTTTTTT
j_call: TRBJ2-1; v_call: TRBV6-2/TRBV6-3; d_call: TRBD2; clone_size: NA; cdr3_aa: CASSSGLVGSYNEQFF; cdr3_nt: TGTGCCAGCAGTTCGGGACTAGTGGGGTCCTACAATGAGCAGTTCTTC
j_call: TRBJ2-1; v_call: TRBV9; d_call: TRBD2; clone_size: NA; cdr3_aa: CASLGRVGNEQFF; cdr3_nt: TGTGCCAGCCTTGGGAGGGTTGGCAATGAGCAGTTCTTC
j_call: TRBJ2-1; v_call: TRBV6-2/TRBV6-3; d_call: NA; clone_size: few; cdr3_aa: CASSYEGRYNEQFF; cdr3_nt: TGTGCCAGCAGTTACGAGGGCCGATACAATGAGCAGTTCTTC
j_call: TRBJ2-4; v_call: TRBV15; d_call: NA; clone_size: few; cdr3_aa: CATSSPEAGKNIQYF; cdr3_nt: TGTGCCACCAGCAGTCCTGAAGCGGGCAAAAACATTCAGTACTTC
j_call: TRBJ1-4; v_call: TRBV19; d_call: NA; clone_size: NA; cdr3_aa: CASSDGPGEKLFF; cdr3_nt: TGTGCCAGTAGTGATGGGCCAGGGGAAAAACTGTTTTTT
j_call: TRBJ2-7; v_call: TRBV24-1; d_call: NA; clone_size: NA; cdr3_aa: CATSGNGTLGGEQYF; cdr3_nt: TGTGCCACCAGTGGTAATGGGACACTAGGAGGGGAGCAGTACTTC
j_call: TRBJ1-5; v_call: TRBV28; d_call: TRBD1; clone_size: NA; cdr3_aa: CASSETGGTTNNQPQHF; cdr3_nt: TGTGCCAGCAGCGAGACAGGGGGTACCACTAACAATCAGCCCCAGCATTTT
j_call: TRBJ1-1; v_call: TRBV6-6; d_call: NA; clone_size: NA; cdr3_aa: CAARQFRVDEAFF; cdr3_nt: TGTGCCGCCAGGCAATTCAGGGTTGATGAAGCTTTCTTT
j_call: TRBJ2-3; v_call: TRBV14; d_call: NA; clone_size: many; cdr3_aa: CASSQNRGWGPDTQYF; cdr3_nt: TGTGCCAGCAGCCAAAATCGGGGATGGGGACCAGATACGCAGTATTTT
j_call: TRBJ2-7; v_call: TRBV12-3/TRBV12-4; d_call: TRBD1; clone_size: many; cdr3_aa: CASSDPGTGSEEQYF; cdr3_nt: TGTGCCAGCAGTGACCCCGGGACAGGGAGCGAAGAGCAGTACTTC
j_call: TRBJ2-1; v_call: TRBV29-1; d_call: NA; clone_size: NA; cdr3_aa: CSVGLARDNEQFF; cdr3_nt: TGCAGCGTCGGCCTTGCCAGGGACAATGAGCAGTTCTTC
j_call: TRBJ2-5; v_call: TRBV10-3; d_call: TRBD1; clone_size: many; cdr3_aa: CAISEIGTGGETQYF; cdr3_nt: TGTGCCATCAGTGAGATTGGGACAGGTGGAGAGACCCAGTACTTC
j_call: TRBJ2-3; v_call: TRBV6-2/TRBV6-3; d_call: NA; clone_size: few; cdr3_aa: CATTRRGTDTQYF; cdr3_nt: TGTGCCACAACCAGGAGGGGCACAGATACGCAGTATTTT
j_call: TRBJ2-7; v_call: TRBV7-9; d_call: NA; clone_size: few; cdr3_aa: CASSLGGPHYEQYF; cdr3_nt: TGTGCCAGCAGCTTAGGGGGGCCGCACTACGAGCAGTACTTC
j_call: TRBJ1-1; v_call: TRBV29-1; d_call: NA; clone_size: NA; cdr3_aa: CSVELNAEAFF; cdr3_nt: TGCAGCGTTGAGTTAAACGCTGAAGCTTTCTTT
j_call: TRBJ1-2; v_call: TRBV20-1; d_call: NA; clone_size: NA; cdr3_aa: CSARDGTPGGYGYTF; cdr3_nt: TGCAGTGCTAGAGACGGGACGCCGGGAGGCTATGGCTACACCTTC
j_call: TRBJ1-4; v_call: TRBV28; d_call: TRBD1; clone_size: few; cdr3_aa: CASSATTGRGTNEKLFF; cdr3_nt: TGTGCCAGCAGTGCCACGACAGGGAGGGGAACTAATGAAAAACTGTTTTTT
j_call: TRBJ2-2; v_call: TRBV3-1; d_call: TRBD2; clone_size: NA; cdr3_aa: CASSQELRSGRGTGELFF; cdr3_nt: TGTGCCAGCAGCCAAGAACTTAGGAGCGGGAGAGGCACCGGGGAGCTGTTTTTT
j_call: TRBJ1-4; v_call: TRBV27; d_call: NA; clone_size: many; cdr3_aa: CASRNLLRYEKLFF; cdr3_nt: TGTGCCAGTCGGAACTTGCTGCGGTATGAAAAACTGTTTTTT
j_call: TRBJ2-7; v_call: TRBV28; d_call: NA; clone_size: many; cdr3_aa: CASSPRGLARGSYEQYF; cdr3_nt: TGTGCCAGCAGTCCCCGGGGGCTAGCCAGGGGTTCCTACGAGCAGTACTTC
j_call: TRBJ2-7; v_call: TRBV12-3/TRBV12-4; d_call: TRBD2; clone_size: few; cdr3_aa: CASSPTSAQISEQYF; cdr3_nt: TGTGCCAGCAGTCCAACTAGCGCCCAAATCTCCGAGCAGTACTTC
j_call: TRBJ2-3; v_call: TRBV4-2; d_call: NA; clone_size: few; cdr3_aa: CASSGAGNPDTQYF; cdr3_nt: TGTGCCAGCAGCGGGGCGGGGAACCCAGATACGCAGTATTTT
j_call: TRBJ2-2; v_call: TRBV5-6; d_call: NA; clone_size: NA; cdr3_aa: CASSRYTGSNTGELFF; cdr3_nt: TGTGCCAGCAGCCGCTATACAGGTTCGAACACCGGGGAGCTGTTTTTT
j_call: TRBJ2-7; v_call: TRBV7-2; d_call: TRBD1; clone_size: many; cdr3_aa: CASSDTRTGGGYEQYF; cdr3_nt: TGTGCCAGCAGCGACACGCGGACAGGGGGCGGCTACGAGCAGTACTTC
j_call: TRBJ2-2; v_call: TRBV3-1; d_call: NA; clone_size: NA; cdr3_aa: CASSQESQYSGELFF; cdr3_nt: TGTGCCAGCAGCCAAGAAAGCCAATATTCCGGGGAGCTGTTTTTT
j_call: TRBJ1-3; v_call: TRBV6-1; d_call: NA; clone_size: NA; cdr3_aa: CASSPSGFGNTIYF; cdr3_nt: TGTGCCAGCAGTCCCTCAGGGTTTGGAAACACCATATATTTT
j_call: TRBJ1-1; v_call: TRBV6-1; d_call: TRBD1; clone_size: few; cdr3_aa: CASRGQGLSEAFF; cdr3_nt: TGTGCCAGCCGGGGACAGGGGCTATCTGAAGCTTTCTTT
j_call: TRBJ2-1; v_call: TRBV6-1; d_call: TRBD1; clone_size: few; cdr3_aa: CASSVLQGAPNEQFF; cdr3_nt: TGTGCCAGCAGTGTCTTACAGGGGGCCCCCAATGAGCAGTTCTTC
j_call: TRBJ1-2; v_call: TRBV29-1; d_call: TRBD1; clone_size: NA; cdr3_aa: CSVRTWRGRNYGYTF; cdr3_nt: TGCAGCGTACGCACCTGGAGGGGGCGGAACTATGGCTACACCTTC
j_call: TRBJ2-2; v_call: TRBV9; d_call: NA; clone_size: NA; cdr3_aa: CASSLGTSGGLESYTGELFF; cdr3_nt: TGTGCCAGCAGCCTGGGGACAAGTGGGGGACTGGAATCGTACACCGGGGAGCTGTTTTTT
j_call: TRBJ2-2; v_call: TRBV11-2; d_call: NA; clone_size: few; cdr3_aa: CASSSGTFRTGELFF; cdr3_nt: TGTGCCAGCAGTTCCGGGACGTTTAGGACCGGGGAGCTGTTTTTT
j_call: TRBJ2-1; v_call: TRBV7-2; d_call: NA; clone_size: NA; cdr3_aa: CASSLSWHEQFF; cdr3_nt: TGTGCCAGCAGCTTAAGCTGGCATGAGCAGTTCTTC
j_call: TRBJ1-2; v_call: TRBV7-2; d_call: NA; clone_size: NA; cdr3_aa: CASSLAPGGRVGYTF; cdr3_nt: TGTGCCAGCAGCTTAGCGCCTGGGGGGCGTGTTGGCTACACCTTC
j_call: TRBJ1-1; v_call: TRBV27; d_call: NA; clone_size: many; cdr3_aa: CASSPTVATMNTEAFF; cdr3_nt: TGTGCCAGCAGCCCCACCGTAGCGACGATGAACACTGAAGCTTTCTTT
j_call: TRBJ2-6; v_call: TRBV3-1; d_call: TRBD1; clone_size: few; cdr3_aa: CASSPISGTESSGANVLTF; cdr3_nt: TGTGCCAGCAGTCCTATTTCCGGGACAGAGAGCTCTGGGGCCAACGTCCTGACTTTC
j_call: TRBJ2-7; v_call: TRBV28; d_call: NA; clone_size: NA; cdr3_aa: CASSLRADGSSYEQYF; cdr3_nt: TGTGCCAGCAGTTTAAGAGCGGACGGGAGCTCCTACGAGCAGTACTTC
j_call: TRBJ2-5; v_call: TRBV28; d_call: NA; clone_size: NA; cdr3_aa: CASSTPRARETQYF; cdr3_nt: TGTGCCAGCAGTACTCCTAGGGCGCGGGAGACCCAGTACTTC
j_call: TRBJ2-5; v_call: TRBV28; d_call: NA; clone_size: NA; cdr3_aa: CASSLTRGIETQYF; cdr3_nt: TGTGCCAGCAGTTTAACTAGGGGAATAGAGACCCAGTACTTC
j_call: TRBJ2-1; v_call: TRBV9; d_call: TRBD2; clone_size: NA; cdr3_aa: CASSVAPAGYNEQFF; cdr3_nt: TGTGCCAGCAGCGTAGCTCCAGCGGGGTACAATGAGCAGTTCTTC
j_call: TRBJ2-1; v_call: TRBV20-1; d_call: TRBD2; clone_size: few; cdr3_aa: CSARDPKRENPNEQFF; cdr3_nt: TGCAGTGCTAGAGACCCAAAGCGGGAGAATCCGAATGAGCAGTTCTTC
j_call: TRBJ2-5; v_call: TRBV7-2; d_call: NA; clone_size: NA; cdr3_aa: CASSLPTGSETQYF; cdr3_nt: TGTGCCAGCAGCTTACCAACAGGGAGTGAGACCCAGTACTTC
j_call: TRBJ2-7; v_call: TRBV19; d_call: NA; clone_size: NA; cdr3_aa: CASSAGLSYEQYF; cdr3_nt: TGTGCCAGTAGTGCCGGACTCTCGTACGAGCAGTACTTC
j_call: TRBJ2-7; v_call: TRBV29-1; d_call: NA; clone_size: NA; cdr3_aa: CSVVGRDEQYF; cdr3_nt: TGCAGCGTTGTTGGGCGGGACGAGCAGTACTTC
j_call: TRBJ1-5; v_call: TRBV4-2; d_call: NA; clone_size: few; cdr3_aa: CASSQDGGGAEQPQHF; cdr3_nt: TGTGCCAGCAGCCAAGATGGGGGGGGGGCAGAACAGCCCCAGCATTTT
j_call: TRBJ2-7; v_call: TRBV7-2; d_call: NA; clone_size: NA; cdr3_aa: CASSFLDEQYF; cdr3_nt: TGTGCCAGCAGCTTTCTTGACGAGCAGTACTTC
j_call: TRBJ2-1; v_call: TRBV7-9; d_call: NA; clone_size: NA; cdr3_aa: CASSLWVRTGSYNEQFF; cdr3_nt: TGTGCCAGCAGCTTATGGGTCCGGACGGGATCCTACAATGAGCAGTTCTTC